The entry that follows covers one T cell receptor beta chain sequence. Its recognized antigen is unknown. It has no much larger one-base neighbor in the sample; base qualities were not kept. The source of the sample is a study of blood T cell repertoires in COVID-19 (dated by TCRdb to the early 2020s). In the study overall: Samples from collaborators originated in the United States, Italy and Spain and spanned both the acute and convalescent phases of COVID-19. Nearly every sample came with metadata listing a de-identified subject ID, COVID-19 status, age in years and sex. The dataset comprised deeply sampled blood TCRbeta repertoires from subjects exposed to, actively infected with, or recovered from COVID-19. A freely available public database, intended as a resource for researchers studying the immune response to SARS-CoV-2, is where the repertoires were released. Where available, HLA class I and class II types were taken from metadata supplied by the sample provider and were not determined by assay-based typing. Samples came from the ongoing ImmuneRACE study (first 160 participants) plus 1,254 subjects from 6 global collaborators. The material from the prospective study consisted of cDNA or gDNA derived from T cells, B-cell-depleted T cells, or PBMCs.

TCRbeta CDR3 regions were amplified from genomic DNA using the immunoSEQ Assay, a bias-controlled multiplex PCR. On the study's bioinformatics: The number of nucleated cells in each sample was estimated from the amplification of reference gene primers within the assay. To quantify the absolute abundance of each unique TCRbeta CDR3 rearrangement, sequence reads were collapsed and filtered. For each sample, productive Simpson clonality was calculated as the square root of Simpson's diversity index across productive rearrangements. Entries here come from immuneACCESS through TCRdb and include only in-frame sequences with V and J called. Some clones fail to appear in such tables; in the studies checked, an unresolved V gene covers under half of the shortfall, and the cause of the remainder is unknown. V, J and clone size are taken as reported in that table, and D and trimming were inferred from the DNA itself. The sample data list hundreds of thousands of clones, and approximately 85% of these were observed just once. The top ten constitute roughly 5.3% of the sample.

The collaborating institutions used their own protocols to collect whole blood in K2EDTA tubes. Collaborator samples were shipped for TCRbeta analysis as frozen whole blood, isolated PBMCs, or DNA extracted from either sample type. From the germline V gene (reference sequence), CDR1 is LNHNV and CDR2 is YYDKDF. Trimming takes 5 bases from V and 1 base from J, and the germline ends sit 9 bases apart. Reading from cysteine to phenylalanine, the CDR3 counts 14 amino acids. The CDR3 DNA has 42 bases and is translated from base 1. Overall study outcomes, separate from this receptor: How much clinical and demographic metadata was included differed by source and by participant, and the metadata was provided uncurated.

The TCR comes from a man aged 45-65 years with active or convalescent COVID-19. This receptor chain uses TRBV15 and TRBJ1-3; no D segment can be confidently identified. The sequenced sample consisted of peripheral blood. The CDR3 protein sequence reads: CATSPGSSGNTIYF. Read as DNA, the sequence is TGTGCCACCAGCCCGGGAAGTTCTGGAAACACCATATATTTT.